This TCR beta chain was found in a study of cytomegalovirus exposure and HLA in healthy donors. Samples came from healthy bone marrow donors. Germline V gene lookup returns CDR1 MDHEN and CDR2 SYDVKM. V was shortened by 6 bases and J by 0 bases, with 15 bases between the two germline ends. This CDR3 spans 16 amino acids. The PCR had 60 Vbeta and 13 Jbeta primers. Here immunoSEQ multiplex PCR was the method, and the copy in TCRdb shows in-frame clones only, minus some. The sample lists some 140,000 clones, 80% occurring once. This clone was observed a few times. Its antigen is as yet unknown. Study conclusions and caveats: Several of the most significant clusters were apparently associated with common viral pathogens in a later analysis.

The chain carries TRBV28 and TRBJ1-5, with a tentative D call TRBD1 (6 bases). Specimen: PBMCs. The source is a man aged 25-40 years in good health. The CDR3 protein is CASRPGTPYSNQPQHF. DNA for the CDR3: TGTGCCAGCAGACCCGGGACACCTTATAGCAATCAGCCCCAGCATTTT.